This T cell receptor (beta chain) was recorded in a study of human T cells and chemical hapten exposure. Study information: Variability of per-sample TCR yields stemmed mainly from small differences in pooled library volume.

The library gave individual cDNA molecules unique molecular identifiers. TCRdb reprocessed the RACE reads via MiXCR and lists one record per CDR3 protein. The sample contains approximately 90,000 distinct CDR3 sequences, roughly a tenth of which appear only once. Trimming removed 4 bases at V and 6 bases at J, with 16 bases between. The CDR3 is made up of 14 amino acids. Looked up from germline, CDR1 is SGHKS and CDR2 is YYEKEE (reference sequence). Time point specified: patch test 1, 2 weeks after DPC sensitization. Treatment: therapeutic diphenylcyclopropenone sensitization with weekly scalp DPC. At patch-test visits, sampling came before the patch test.

The sequence was obtained from a man in his forties or fifties with alopecia areata. Some clones in this sample may be carry-over from other donors' samples. The sample in question was whole blood, obtained in connection with sensitization to the hapten diphenylcyclopropenone (DPC). The rearrangement joins TRBV5-5 to TRBJ1-1; D unclear. For the CDR3, the DNA is TGTGCCAGCAGCCTAGCCCCACGGGGATCTGAAGCTTTCTTT. It encodes CASSLAPRGSEAFF.